Included here is one T cell receptor beta chain sequence, with context. Its matching antigen is unknown. Assay used: immunoSEQ multiplex PCR; TCRdb lists only in-frame clones, some missing. Of 150,000 or so clones in the sample, 86% are singletons; the top ten hold about 22%. These data come from a study of cytomegalovirus exposure and HLA in healthy donors. Study-wide points: Overall, about 160 TCR beta chains were annotated as cytomegalovirus-associated. Researchers reported that a few CMV-associated chains were confirmed in vitro as CMV antigen-specific.

The sequence was collected from a man between 18 and 35 years old in good health and CMV-seropositive. The sample taken for sequencing was PBMCs.

CDR3 nucleotide sequence: TGTGCCAGTAGTATAGCGTTAGCGGGAGGCCCACGGGAGCAGTTCTTC. Translating gives CASSIALAGGPREQFF. The rearrangement links TRBV19 to TRBJ2-1, with 10 bases lining up with TRBD2. After removal of 1 base from V and 10 bases from J, the junction contained 10 bases not matched to a gene. Germline lookup yields CDR1 LNHDA and CDR2 SQIVND (reference sequence). The CDR3 extends over 16 amino acids.